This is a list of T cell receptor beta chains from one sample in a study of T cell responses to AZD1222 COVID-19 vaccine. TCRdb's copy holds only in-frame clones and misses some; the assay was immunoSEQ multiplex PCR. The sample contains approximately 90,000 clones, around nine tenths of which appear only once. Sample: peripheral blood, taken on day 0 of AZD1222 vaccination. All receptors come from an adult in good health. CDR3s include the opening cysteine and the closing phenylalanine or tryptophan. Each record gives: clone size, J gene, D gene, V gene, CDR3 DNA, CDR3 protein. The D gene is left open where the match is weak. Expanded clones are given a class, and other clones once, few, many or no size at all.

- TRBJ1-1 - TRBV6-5 TGTGCCAGCAGTTACTTATTACAGCCTAGGGCCACTGAAGCTTTCTTT CASSYLLQPRATEAFF
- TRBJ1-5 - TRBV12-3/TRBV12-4 TGTGCCAGCAGTACCGCACAGGGACAGCCCCAGCATTTT CASSTAQGQPQHF
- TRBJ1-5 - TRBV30 TGTGCCTGGAGTGTTGGGGCGCCCCAGCATTTT CAWSVGAPQHF
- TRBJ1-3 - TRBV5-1 TGCGCCAGCAGCTTACGGGGGGACGGAAACACCATATATTTT CASSLRGDGNTIYF
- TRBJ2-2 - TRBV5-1 TGCGCCAGCAGCTTGAATAGGGGGAACACCGGGGAGCTGTTTTTT CASSLNRGNTGELFF
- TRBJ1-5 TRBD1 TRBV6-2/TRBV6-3 TGTGCCAGCAGTTACAGGGGGCGGACTCAGCCCCAGCATTTT CASSYRGRTQPQHF
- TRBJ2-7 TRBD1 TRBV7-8 TGTGCCAGCAGCTCCCGGGACAGCTCCTACGAGCAGTACTTC CASSSRDSSYEQYF
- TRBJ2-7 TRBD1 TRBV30 TGTGCCTGGTGCCGGGACAGGTACGAGCAGTACTTC CAWCRDRYEQYF
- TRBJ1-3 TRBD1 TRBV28 TGTGCCAGCAAGGGGGACAGGGGGCGCGTTGGTGGAAACACCATATATTTT CASKGDRGRVGGNTIYF
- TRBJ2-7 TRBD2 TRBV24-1 TGTGCCACCAGCCCCCGGGGGGGGAGATACGAGCAGTACTTC CATSPRGGRYEQYF
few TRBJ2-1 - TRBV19 TGTGCCAGTAGTATCTACAATGAGCAGTTCTTC CASSIYNEQFF
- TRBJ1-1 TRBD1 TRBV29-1 TGCAGCGTAAACCGGGACAGGGTTATCCCCGCTTTCTTT CSVNRDRVIPAFF